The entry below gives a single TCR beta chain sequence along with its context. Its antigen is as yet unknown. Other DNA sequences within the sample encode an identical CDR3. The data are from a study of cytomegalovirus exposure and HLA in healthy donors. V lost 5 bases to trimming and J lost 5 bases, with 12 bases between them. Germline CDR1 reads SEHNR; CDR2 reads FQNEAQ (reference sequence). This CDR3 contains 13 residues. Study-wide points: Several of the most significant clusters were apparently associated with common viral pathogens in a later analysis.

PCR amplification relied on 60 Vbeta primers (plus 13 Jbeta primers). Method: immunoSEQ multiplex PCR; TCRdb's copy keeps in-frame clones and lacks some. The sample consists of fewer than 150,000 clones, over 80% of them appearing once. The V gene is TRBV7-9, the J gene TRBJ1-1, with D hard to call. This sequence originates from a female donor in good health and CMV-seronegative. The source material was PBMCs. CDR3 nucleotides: TGTGCCAGCAGCCCACCCGGAGGGACTGAAGCTTTCTTT. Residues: CASSPPGGTEAFF.